Shown below are 14 T cell receptor beta chains from a single sample sequenced in a study of cytomegalovirus exposure and HLA in healthy donors. Primers included in the PCR were 60 Vbeta and 13 Jbeta primers. The protocol was immunoSEQ multiplex PCR, while the TCRdb copy is restricted to in-frame clones and leaves out a portion. The data show over 150,000 clones, 80% seen once. Sequenced sample: PBMCs. The receptors originated from a man aged 25 to 40 in good health and CMV-seronegative.

The chain combines TRBV15 with TRBJ1-5, with D possibly TRBD1 on 6 matching bases. Germline V CDR1 and CDR2: LNHNV, YYDKDF (reference sequence). There are 16 residues in the CDR3. V was trimmed by 1 base and J by 1 base, leaving 11 bases between them. The CDR3 reads CATSRVGGPSNQPQHF. In DNA form, the CDR3 reads TGTGCCACCAGCAGAGTCGGGGGGCCGAGCAATCAGCCCCAGCATTTT.

The chain links TRBV7-6 to TRBJ1-1; D remains ambiguous. Germline V gene sequence: CDR1 SGHVS, CDR2 FNYEAQ. Trimming took 0 bases from V and 2 from J, leaving 10 bases between them. CDR3 size: 15 residues. CDR3 sequence reads: CASSLAPPGNTEAFF. The CDR3 nucleotides are TGTGCCAGCAGCTTAGCCCCGCCGGGAAACACTGAAGCTTTCTTT.

V and J are TRBV6-5 and TRBJ2-7; D possibly corresponds to TRBD1 (5 bases). This CDR3 contains 15 residues. Germline CDR1 is MNHEY and CDR2 is SVGAGI. Trimming took 6 bases from V and 0 from J, leaving 15 bases between them. CDR3 region: CASRRLGHISYEQYF. The DNA of the CDR3 is TGTGCCAGCAGGCGACTTGGACATATCTCCTACGAGCAGTACTTC.

The chain couples TRBV6-4 to TRBJ2-1; 9 bases map to TRBD2. The CDR3 totals 14 residues. CDR1 is MRHNA, CDR2 SNTAGT, per germline. Trimming removed 6 bases from V and 7 bases from J; junction bases left unmatched: 7. CDR3 protein: CASSEGSGGNEQFF. CDR3 DNA: TGTGCCAGCAGCGAAGGGAGCGGGGGGAATGAGCAGTTCTTC.

The chain recombines TRBV7-9 with TRBJ2-1; D is perhaps TRBD1 (5 bases). In germline, CDR1 is SEHNR, CDR2 FQNEAQ (reference sequence). The CDR3 is made up of 12 amino acids. Trimming pared 5 bases from V and 7 bases from J, leaving 9 bases between. CDR3 sequence reads: CASSGHRNEQFF. CDR3 nucleotide sequence: TGTGCCAGCAGCGGACACCGTAATGAGCAGTTCTTC.

J is TRBJ2-7 and V is TRBV7-9; D may be TRBD2 (6 bases). Trimming shortened V by 4 bases and J by 6 bases, and 19 bases separated the two germline ends. The CDR3 has 15 residues. In germline, CDR1 is SEHNR, CDR2 FQNEAQ (reference sequence). The CDR3 loop is CASSSRRGRVSEQYF. The CDR3 DNA reads TGTGCCAGCAGCTCCAGGAGGGGTAGGGTTTCCGAGCAGTACTTC.

The chain has TRBV5-1 and TRBJ1-1, with D perhaps TRBD1 (5 bases). CDR3 length: 15 amino acids. Germline V gene data show CDR1 as SGHRS and CDR2 as YFSETQ. V dropped 3 bases and J dropped 0 bases, with 12 bases sitting between them. CDR3 nucleotides: TGCGCCAGCAGCTCCGGGGGGTATCTGAACACTGAAGCTTTCTTT. Translated: CASSSGGYLNTEAFF.

In its sample, this clone was seen once. The rearrangement links TRBV28 to TRBJ1-4; no clear D gene. This CDR3 has 16 amino acids. The V end lost 2 bases, the J end lost 4 bases, and 14 bases lay between the germline ends. Germline V gene sequence: CDR1 MDHEN, CDR2 SYDVKM. The CDR3 here is CASSLPLETNNEKLFF. In DNA form, the CDR3 reads TGTGCCAGCAGTTTACCACTCGAAACTAATAATGAAAAACTGTTTTTT.

The chain uses TRBV29-1 and TRBJ1-3; 10 bases are a match to TRBD1. The CDR3 consists of 14 residues. J lost 4 bases, V lost 7 bases, and 7 bases had no gene match. Germline CDR1 and CDR2: SQVTM and ANQGSEA. For the CDR3, the DNA is TGCAGCGCCCAGGACAGGGGGTCCGGAAACACCATATATTTT. This translates into CSAQDRGSGNTIYF.

In regard to this clone: Compared with germline, one end of the junction differs, possibly owing to a read error. The V call is TRBV7-9, the J call TRBJ2-3, with 7 nucleotides matching TRBD1. Germline CDR1 SEHNR, CDR2 FQNEAQ (reference sequence). The CDR3 covers 18 residues. CDR3 amino acids: CSSSLTRQGKRGADTQYF. CDR3 nucleotides: TGTTCCAGCAGCTTAACCCGACAGGGAAAAAGAGGTGCAGATACGCAGTATTTT. The full variable domain, completed using reference TRBV7-9 and TRBJ2-3, is DTGVSQNPRHKITKRGQNVTFRCDPISEHNRLYWYRQTLGQGPEFLTYFQNEAQLEKSRLLSDRFSAERPKGSFSTLEIQRTEQGDSAMYLCSSSLTRQGKRGADTQYFGPGTRLTVL.

The chain recombines TRBV4-1 with TRBJ2-1; 10 bases are a match to TRBD2. Germline V gives CDR1 MGHRA, CDR2 YSYEKL. The CDR3 runs 15 residues. Trimming at V came to 4 bases and at J to 8 bases, leaving 8 bases not matched to a gene. The CDR3 bases are TGCGCCAGCAGCCCCCCGGCTAGCGGGAGCCATGAGCAGTTCTTC. Amino acid sequence: CASSPPASGSHEQFF.

Written as DNA, the CDR3 is TGTGCCAGCAGGCAAGAGACAGGGGAAATAGACGAGCAGTACTTC. Encoded protein: CASRQETGEIDEQYF. This chain joins TRBV6-5 and TRBJ2-5; 8 bases fit TRBD1. The J call is in doubt because the DNA end fits TRBJ2-7 better. Germline CDR1 reads MNHEY; CDR2 reads SVGAGI. This CDR3 has 15 amino acids.

The rearrangement joins TRBV27 to TRBJ2-1, with D possibly TRBD1 on 6 matching bases. CDR3 length equals 17 residues. V lost 3 bases and J 3 bases, leaving 18 bases between the germline ends. The V gene's germline CDR1 is MNHEY and CDR2 SMNVEV (reference sequence). The DNA for the CDR3 is TGTGCCAGCAGTTTCAGGCCCCGACAGGTTAGCTACAATGAGCAGTTCTTC. Translation: CASSFRPRQVSYNEQFF.

This clone was counted between two and nine times. V is TRBV10-3 and J is TRBJ1-1; D perhaps matches TRBD1 (6 bases). The CDR3 sequence is 16 residues long. V was trimmed by 6 bases and J by 4 bases, leaving 21 bases between them. Germline V gene lookup returns CDR1 ENHRY and CDR2 SYGVKD. In DNA form, the CDR3 reads TGTGCCATCAGCTCAACCGTAGGTCAGGGGCCCACTGAAGCTTTCTTT. It yields the protein CAISSTVGQGPTEAFF.